This T cell receptor (beta chain) was sequenced during a study of cytomegalovirus exposure and HLA in healthy donors. The PCR made use of 60 Vbeta and 13 Jbeta primers. Using immunoSEQ multiplex PCR, the repertoire was profiled, and TCRdb retains in-frame clones only, with some absent. The table records about 130,000 clones, around three quarters of them present only once. The CDR3 runs to 15 residues. The V gene's germline CDR1 is MNHEY and CDR2 SVGAGI. V was shortened by 8 bases and J by 0 bases, with 14 bases between the two germline ends. As to this clone: The antigen is unknown.

The study, taken as a whole, reports: More clonal expansion characterized HLA-associated TCR beta chains than equally common others in a later analysis. A previous analysis found most TCR beta V segments productive roughly 87% or roughly 30% of the time.

Source material: PBMCs. The chain uses TRBV6-5 and TRBJ1-5; TRBD1 is a possible D gene (6 bases). The clonotype was recovered from a woman aged 45-65 years in good health and CMV-seronegative. CDR3 DNA: TGTGCCAGCGCCGACAGGACGTATAGCAATCAGCCCCAGCATTTT. Protein sequence: CASADRTYSNQPQHF.